This TCR beta chain was found in a study of blood T cell repertoires in COVID-19. The wider study: Material from acute and convalescent COVID-19 was sourced from the United States, Italy and Spain.

Using immunoSEQ multiplex PCR, the repertoire was profiled, and TCRdb retains in-frame clones only, with some absent. The sample has 250,000 to 350,000 clones; 75% to 95% are singletons. Trimming cost V 0 bases and J 6 bases, with 12 bases left between them. Per the germline V gene, CDR1 is SGHRS and CDR2 is YFSETQ. This CDR3 contains 14 residues. The J gene is TRBJ1-1, the V gene TRBV5-1; D is uncertain. The origin of this receptor is a woman aged 25 to 39 who had recovered from COVID-19. Material for sequencing was PBMCs or T cells enriched from blood (not recorded which). The CDR3 reads CASSLDPRGPEAFF. CDR3 coding DNA: TGCGCCAGCAGCTTGGACCCACGCGGGCCTGAAGCTTTCTTT.